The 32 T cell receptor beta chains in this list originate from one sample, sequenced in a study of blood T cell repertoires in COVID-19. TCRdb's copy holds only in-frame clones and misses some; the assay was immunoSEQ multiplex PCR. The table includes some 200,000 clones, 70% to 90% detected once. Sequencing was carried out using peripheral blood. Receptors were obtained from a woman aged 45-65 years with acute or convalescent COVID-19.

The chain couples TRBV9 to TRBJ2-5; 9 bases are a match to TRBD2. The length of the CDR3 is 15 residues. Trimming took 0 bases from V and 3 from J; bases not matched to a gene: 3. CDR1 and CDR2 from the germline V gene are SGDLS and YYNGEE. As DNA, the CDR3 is TGTGCCAGCAGCGTAGGGGCTAGCGGGAAAGAGACCCAGTACTTC. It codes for CASSVGASGKETQYF.

The CDR3 protein is CASSLNRQGGEQYF. Written as DNA, the CDR3 is TGTGCCAGCAGCTTAAACCGACAGGGTGGCGAGCAGTACTTC. The rearrangement joins TRBV7-2 to TRBJ2-7; 7 bases match TRBD1. V trimming: 2 bases; J trimming: 6 bases; junction bases outside the gene matches: 7. There are 14 residues in the CDR3. Germline V lookup: CDR1 SGHTA, CDR2 FQGNSA.

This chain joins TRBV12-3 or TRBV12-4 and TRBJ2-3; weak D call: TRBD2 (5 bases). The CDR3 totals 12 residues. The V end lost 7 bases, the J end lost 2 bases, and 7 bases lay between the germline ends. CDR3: CASTEDTDTQYF. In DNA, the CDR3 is TGTGCCAGCACGGAGGACACAGATACGCAGTATTTT.

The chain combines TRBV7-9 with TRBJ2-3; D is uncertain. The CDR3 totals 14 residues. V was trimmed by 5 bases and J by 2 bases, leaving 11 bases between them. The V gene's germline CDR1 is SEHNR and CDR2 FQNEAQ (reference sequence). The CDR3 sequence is CASSPTRTTDTQYF. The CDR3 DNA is TGTGCCAGCAGCCCTACGCGAACCACAGATACGCAGTATTTT.

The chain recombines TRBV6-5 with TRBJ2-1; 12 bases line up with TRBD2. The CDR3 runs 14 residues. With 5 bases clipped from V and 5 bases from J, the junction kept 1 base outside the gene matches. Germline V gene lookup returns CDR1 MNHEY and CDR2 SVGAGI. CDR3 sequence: CASSRTSGNNEQFF. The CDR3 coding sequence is TGTGCCAGCAGTCGGACTAGCGGGAACAATGAGCAGTTCTTC.

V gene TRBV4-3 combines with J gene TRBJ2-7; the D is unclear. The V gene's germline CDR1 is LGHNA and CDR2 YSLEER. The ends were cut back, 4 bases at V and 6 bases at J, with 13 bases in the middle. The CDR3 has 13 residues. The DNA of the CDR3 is TGCGCCAGCAGCCCTCATCTGGCCCTCGAGCAGTACTTC. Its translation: CASSPHLALEQYF.

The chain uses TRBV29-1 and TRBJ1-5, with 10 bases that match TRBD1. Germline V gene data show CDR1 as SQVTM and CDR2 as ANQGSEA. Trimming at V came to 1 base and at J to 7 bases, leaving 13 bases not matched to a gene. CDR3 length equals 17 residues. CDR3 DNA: TGCAGCGTTGAAGGGGGGAGTCTCGGACAGGGGGAACAGCCCCAGCATTTT. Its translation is CSVEGGSLGQGEQPQHF.

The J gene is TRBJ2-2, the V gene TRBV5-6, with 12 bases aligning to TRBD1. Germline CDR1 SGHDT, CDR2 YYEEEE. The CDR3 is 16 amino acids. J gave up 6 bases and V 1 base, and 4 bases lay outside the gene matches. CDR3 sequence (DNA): TGTGCCAGCAGCTTGAGGGACAGGGGGCCCTCCGGGGAGCTGTTTTTT. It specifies CASSLRDRGPSGELFF. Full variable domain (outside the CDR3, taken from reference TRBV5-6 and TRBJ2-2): DAGVTQSPTHLIKTRGQQVTLRCSPKSGHDTVSWYQQALGQGPQFIFQYYEEEERQRGNFPDRFSGHQFPNYSSELNVNALLLGDSALYLCASSLRDRGPSGELFFGEGSRLTVL.

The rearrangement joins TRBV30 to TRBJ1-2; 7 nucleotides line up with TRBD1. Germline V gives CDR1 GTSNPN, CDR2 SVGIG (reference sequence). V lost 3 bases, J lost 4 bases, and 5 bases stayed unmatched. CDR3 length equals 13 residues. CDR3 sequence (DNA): TGTGCCTGGAGCGAGGGACAGAGCTATGGCTACACCTTC. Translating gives CAWSEGQSYGYTF. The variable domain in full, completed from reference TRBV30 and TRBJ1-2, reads SQTIHQWPATLVQPVGSPLSLECTVEGTSNPNLYWYRQAAGRGLQLLFYSVGIGQISSEVPQNLSASRPQDRQFILSSKKLLLSDSGFYLCAWSEGQSYGYTFGSGTRLTVV.

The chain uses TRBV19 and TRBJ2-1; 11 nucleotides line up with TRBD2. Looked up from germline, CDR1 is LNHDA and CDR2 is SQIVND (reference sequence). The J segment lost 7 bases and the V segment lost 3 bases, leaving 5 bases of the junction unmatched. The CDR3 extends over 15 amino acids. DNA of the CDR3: TGTGCCAGTAGTATTACGGGACTAGCGGCGAATGAGCAGTTCTTC. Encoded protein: CASSITGLAANEQFF. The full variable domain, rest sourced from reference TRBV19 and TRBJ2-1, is DGGITQSPKYLFRKEGQNVTLSCEQNLNHDAMYWYRQDPGQGLRLIYYSQIVNDFQKGDIAEGYSVSREKKESFPLTVTSAQKNPTAFYLCASSITGLAANEQFFGPGTRLTVL.

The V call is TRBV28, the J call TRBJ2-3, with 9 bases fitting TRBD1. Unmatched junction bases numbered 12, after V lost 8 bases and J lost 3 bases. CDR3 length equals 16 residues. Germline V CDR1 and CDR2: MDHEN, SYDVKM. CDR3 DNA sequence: TGTGCCAGCCCCTCTCGGACAGGGGATTCGACAGATACGCAGTATTTT. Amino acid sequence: CASPSRTGDSTDTQYF.

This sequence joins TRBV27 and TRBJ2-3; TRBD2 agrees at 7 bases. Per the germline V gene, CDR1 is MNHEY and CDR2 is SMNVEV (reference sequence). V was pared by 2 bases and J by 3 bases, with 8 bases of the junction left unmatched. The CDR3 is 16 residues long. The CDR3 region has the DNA TGTGCCAGCAGTTTAACTTACGGGGAGGGAACAGATACGCAGTATTTT. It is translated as CASSLTYGEGTDTQYF.

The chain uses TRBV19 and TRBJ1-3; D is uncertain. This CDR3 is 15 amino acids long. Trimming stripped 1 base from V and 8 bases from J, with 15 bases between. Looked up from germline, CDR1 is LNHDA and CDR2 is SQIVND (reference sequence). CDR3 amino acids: CASSIGSAGRDTIYF. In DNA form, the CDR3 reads TGTGCCAGTAGTATAGGGTCGGCAGGCCGCGACACCATATATTTT.

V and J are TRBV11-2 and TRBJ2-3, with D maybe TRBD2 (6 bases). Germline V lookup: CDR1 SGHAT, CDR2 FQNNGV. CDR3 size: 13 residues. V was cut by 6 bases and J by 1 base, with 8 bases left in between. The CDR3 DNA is TGTGCCAGCAGTTGGGGGGGCACAGATACGCAGTATTTT. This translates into CASSWGGTDTQYF.

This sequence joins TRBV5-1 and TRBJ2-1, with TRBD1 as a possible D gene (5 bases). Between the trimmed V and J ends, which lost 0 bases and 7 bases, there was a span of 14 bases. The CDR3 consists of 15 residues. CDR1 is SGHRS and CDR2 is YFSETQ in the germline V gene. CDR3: CASSLGPQGLNEQFF. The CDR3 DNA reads TGCGCCAGCAGCTTGGGGCCCCAGGGCCTAAATGAGCAGTTCTTC. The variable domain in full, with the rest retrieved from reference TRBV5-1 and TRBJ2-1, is KAGVTQTPRYLIKTRGQQVTLSCSPISGHRSVSWYQQTPGQGLQFLFEYFSETQRNKGNFPGRFSGRQFSNSRSEMNVSTLELGDSALYLCASSLGPQGLNEQFFGPGTRLTVL.

The CDR3 sequence is CASSMVGGGTYNEQFF. The CDR3 region has the DNA TGTGCCAGTAGTATGGTTGGGGGGGGAACCTACAATGAGCAGTTCTTC. The genes are TRBV19 and TRBJ2-1; 7 bases match TRBD2. The V gene's germline CDR1 is LNHDA and CDR2 SQIVND (reference sequence). Trimming at V came to 3 bases and at J to 2 bases, leaving 7 bases not matched to a gene. This CDR3 comprises 16 residues.

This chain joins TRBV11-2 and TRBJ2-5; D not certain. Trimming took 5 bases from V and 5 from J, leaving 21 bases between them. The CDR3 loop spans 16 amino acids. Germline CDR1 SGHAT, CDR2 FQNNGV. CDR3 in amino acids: CASSPEGWAMWETQYF. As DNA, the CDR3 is TGTGCCAGCAGCCCCGAAGGATGGGCGATGTGGGAGACCCAGTACTTC.

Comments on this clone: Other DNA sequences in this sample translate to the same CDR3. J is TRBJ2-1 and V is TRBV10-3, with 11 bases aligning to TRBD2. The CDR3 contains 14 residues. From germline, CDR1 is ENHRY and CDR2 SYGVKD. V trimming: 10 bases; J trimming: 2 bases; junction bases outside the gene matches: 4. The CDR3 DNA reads TGTGCCACCGGGACTAGCGGTACCTACAATGAGCAGTTCTTC. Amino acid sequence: CATGTSGTYNEQFF.

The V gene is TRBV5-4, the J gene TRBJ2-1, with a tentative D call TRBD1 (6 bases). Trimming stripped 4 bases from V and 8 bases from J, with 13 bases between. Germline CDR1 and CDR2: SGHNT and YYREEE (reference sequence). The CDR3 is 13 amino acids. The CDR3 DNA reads TGTGCCAGCAGCCGTTCAGGGGTCTATGAGCAGTTCTTC. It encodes CASSRSGVYEQFF.

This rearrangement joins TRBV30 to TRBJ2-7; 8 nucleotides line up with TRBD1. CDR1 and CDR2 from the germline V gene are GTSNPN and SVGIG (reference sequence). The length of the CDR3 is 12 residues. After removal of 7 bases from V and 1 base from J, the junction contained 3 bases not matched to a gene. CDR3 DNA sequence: TGTGCCTCCGGACAGGGATCCTACGAGCAGTACTTC. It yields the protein CASGQGSYEQYF.

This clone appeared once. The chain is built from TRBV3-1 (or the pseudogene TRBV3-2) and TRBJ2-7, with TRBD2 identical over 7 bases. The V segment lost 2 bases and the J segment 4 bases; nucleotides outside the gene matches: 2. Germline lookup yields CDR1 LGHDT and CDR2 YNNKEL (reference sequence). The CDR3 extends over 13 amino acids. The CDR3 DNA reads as TGTGCCAGCAGCCAATTGGGGGGGTACGAGCAGTACTTC. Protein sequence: CASSQLGGYEQYF.

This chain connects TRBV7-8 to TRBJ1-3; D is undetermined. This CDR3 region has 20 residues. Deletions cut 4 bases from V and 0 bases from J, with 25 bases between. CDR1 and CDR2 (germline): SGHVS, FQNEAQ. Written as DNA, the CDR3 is TGTGCCAGCAGCTATTACACATACGAGGGTGGCACCTCCTCTGGAAACACCATATATTTT. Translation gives CASSYYTYEGGTSSGNTIYF. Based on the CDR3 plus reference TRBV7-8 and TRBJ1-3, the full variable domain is GAGVSQSPRYKVAKRGQDVALRCDPISGHVSLFWYQQALGQGPEFLTYFQNEAQLDKSGLPSDRFFAERPEGSVSTLKIQRTQQEDSAVYLCASSYYTYEGGTSSGNTIYFGEGSWLTVV.

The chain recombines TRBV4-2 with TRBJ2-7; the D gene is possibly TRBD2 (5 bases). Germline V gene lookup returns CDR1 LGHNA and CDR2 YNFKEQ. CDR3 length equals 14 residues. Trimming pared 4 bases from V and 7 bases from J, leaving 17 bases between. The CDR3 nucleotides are TGTGCCAGCAGCCGGACGGGGTCAACAGAAGAGCAGTACTTC. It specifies CASSRTGSTEEQYF.

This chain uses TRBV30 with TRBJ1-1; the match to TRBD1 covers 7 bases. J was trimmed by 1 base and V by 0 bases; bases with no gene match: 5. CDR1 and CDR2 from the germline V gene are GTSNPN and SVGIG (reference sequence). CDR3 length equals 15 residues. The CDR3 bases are TGTGCCTGGAGTGTAGGGACAGCCCCGAACACTGAAGCTTTCTTT. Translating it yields CAWSVGTAPNTEAFF.

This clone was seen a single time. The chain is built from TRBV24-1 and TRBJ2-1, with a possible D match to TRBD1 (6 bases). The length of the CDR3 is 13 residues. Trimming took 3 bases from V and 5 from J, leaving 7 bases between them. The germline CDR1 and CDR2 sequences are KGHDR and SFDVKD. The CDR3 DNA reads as TGTGCCACCAGTGATGACAGGAACAATGAGCAGTTCTTC. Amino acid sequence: CATSDDRNNEQFF.

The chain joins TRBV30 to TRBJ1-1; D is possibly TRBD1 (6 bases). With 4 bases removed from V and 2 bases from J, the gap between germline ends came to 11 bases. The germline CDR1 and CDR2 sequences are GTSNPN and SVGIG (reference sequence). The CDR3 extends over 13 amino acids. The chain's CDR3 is CAWIQGRNTEAFF. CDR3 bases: TGTGCCTGGATTCAGGGGCGAAACACTGAAGCTTTCTTT.

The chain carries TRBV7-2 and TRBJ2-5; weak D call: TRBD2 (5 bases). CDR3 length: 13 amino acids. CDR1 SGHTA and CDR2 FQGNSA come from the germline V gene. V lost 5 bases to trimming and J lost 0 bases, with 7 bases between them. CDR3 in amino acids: CASSRGDQETQYF. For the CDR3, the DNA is TGTGCCAGCAGCCGGGGAGACCAAGAGACCCAGTACTTC.

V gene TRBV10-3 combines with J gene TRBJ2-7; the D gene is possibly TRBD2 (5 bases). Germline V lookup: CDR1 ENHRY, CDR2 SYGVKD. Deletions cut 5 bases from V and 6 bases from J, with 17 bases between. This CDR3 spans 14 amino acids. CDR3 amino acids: CAISPSRGISEQYF. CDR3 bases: TGTGCCATCAGTCCTTCGAGAGGGATCTCCGAGCAGTACTTC.

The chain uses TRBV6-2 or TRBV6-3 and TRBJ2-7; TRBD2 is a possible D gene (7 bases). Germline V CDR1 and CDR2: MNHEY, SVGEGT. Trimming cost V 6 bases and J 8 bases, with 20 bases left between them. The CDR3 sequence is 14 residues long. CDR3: CASSDRRGNTQQYF. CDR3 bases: TGTGCCAGCAGCGACAGGCGGGGGAACACGCAGCAGTACTTC.

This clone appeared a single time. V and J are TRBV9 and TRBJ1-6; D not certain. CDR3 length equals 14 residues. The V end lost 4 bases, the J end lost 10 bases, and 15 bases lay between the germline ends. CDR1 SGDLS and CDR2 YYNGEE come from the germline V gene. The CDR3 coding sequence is TGTGCCAGCAGCCCCCGTGGACTGGGGTCACCCCTCCACTTT. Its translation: CASSPRGLGSPLHF.

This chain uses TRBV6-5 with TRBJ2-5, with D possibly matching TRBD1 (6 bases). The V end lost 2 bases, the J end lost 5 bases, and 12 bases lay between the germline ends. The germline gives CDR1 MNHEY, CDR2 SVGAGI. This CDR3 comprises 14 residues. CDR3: CASSYTQGRETQYF. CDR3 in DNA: TGTGCCAGCAGTTACACCCAGGGGCGCGAGACCCAGTACTTC.

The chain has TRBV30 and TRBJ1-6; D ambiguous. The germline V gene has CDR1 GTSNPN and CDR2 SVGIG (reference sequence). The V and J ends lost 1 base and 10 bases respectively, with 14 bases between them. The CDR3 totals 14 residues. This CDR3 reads CAWSAQLVISPLHF. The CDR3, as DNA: TGTGCCTGGAGTGCTCAGTTGGTCATCTCACCCCTCCACTTT.